This T cell receptor (beta chain) was documented in a study of blood T cell repertoires in COVID-19. This CDR3 has 14 residues. Per the germline V gene, CDR1 is LGHDT and CDR2 is YNNKEL (reference sequence). V lost 1 base and J 0 bases, leaving 7 bases between the germline ends. Seattle patient enrollment occurred during active infection, with longitudinal follow-up thereafter. In the authors' methods: Reference gene primer amplification gave nucleated cell count estimates. TCRdb keeps only in-frame clones here, not all; method: immunoSEQ multiplex PCR. The V and J calls and the clone size are those of that table, but D and trimming were determined from the DNA. This table holds about 87,000 clones, roughly 88% found once.

This chain joins TRBV3-1 (or the pseudogene TRBV3-2) and TRBJ2-7; no clear D. The TCR comes from a woman older than 75 with COVID-19, enrolled during active disease. The sample was peripheral blood. CDR3 in amino acids: CASSQGPSSYEQYF. The CDR3 nucleotides read TGTGCCAGCAGCCAAGGTCCTAGCTCCTACGAGCAGTACTTC.